The 4 T cell receptor beta chains presented below share a single source sample, sequenced in a study of STAT5B mutations in CD4+ large granular lymphocyte leukemia. Profiling relied on immunoSEQ multiplex PCR, and the TCRdb table lists in-frame clones only, not all of them. The profile covers 30,000 to 40,000 clones, with around 80% appearing a single time and 2% to 3% taken by the ten largest. Input material: CD4+ T cells from blood buffy coats. These receptors were taken from a human donor in good health.

The chain couples TRBV6-5 to TRBJ1-3, with D uncertain. The length of the CDR3 is 13 residues. Germline V CDR1 and CDR2: MNHEY, SVGAGI. Trimming removed 8 bases at V and 8 bases at J, with 16 bases between. CDR3 coding DNA: TGTGCCAGCGCGAGGATTAGTACGGACACCATATATTTT. The encoded protein is CASARISTDTIYF.

The chain employs TRBV29-1 and TRBJ1-1, with D possibly TRBD1 on 6 matching bases. Germline CDR1 is SQVTM and CDR2 is ANQGSEA. CDR3 size: 12 residues. The CDR3 coding sequence is TGCACGGCCGGGACACCAAACACTGAAGCTTTCTTT. Translation gives CTAGTPNTEAFF.

This chain links TRBV18 with TRBJ1-2, with 7 bases fitting TRBD1. CDR1 and CDR2 (germline): KGHSH, LQKENI. The V segment lost 2 bases and the J segment 8 bases; nucleotides outside the gene matches: 5. This CDR3 comprises 13 residues. The chain's CDR3 is CASSPSRGDGYTF. DNA of the CDR3: TGTGCCAGCTCACCATCCAGGGGGGACGGCTACACCTTC.

The CDR3 sequence is CASSQGAREVTNEKLFF. DNA of the CDR3: TGTGCCAGCAGCCAAGGAGCCCGGGAGGTCACTAATGAAAAACTGTTTTTT. This chain uses TRBV4-2 with TRBJ1-4, with D unclear. CDR3 length: 17 residues. Germline V gives CDR1 LGHNA, CDR2 YNFKEQ. V was clipped by 1 base and J by 2 bases, with 14 bases between them.